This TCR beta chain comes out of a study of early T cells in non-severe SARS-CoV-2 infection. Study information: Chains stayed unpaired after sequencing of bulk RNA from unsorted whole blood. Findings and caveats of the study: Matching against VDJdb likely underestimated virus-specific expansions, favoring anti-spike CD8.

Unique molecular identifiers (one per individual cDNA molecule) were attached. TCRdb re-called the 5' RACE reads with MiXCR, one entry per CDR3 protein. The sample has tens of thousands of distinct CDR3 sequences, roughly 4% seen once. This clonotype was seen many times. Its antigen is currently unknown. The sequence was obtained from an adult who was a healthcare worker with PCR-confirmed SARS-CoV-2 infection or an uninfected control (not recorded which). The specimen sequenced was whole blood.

CDR3 nucleotide sequence: TGCAGTGCTCGCCAAACTAGCGGAAACACCGGGGAGCTGTTTTTT. It encodes CSARQTSGNTGELFF. The V and J genes are TRBV20-1 and TRBJ2-2, with 8 bases fitting TRBD2. Per the germline V gene, CDR1 is DFQATT and CDR2 is SNEGSKA (reference sequence). The CDR3 consists of 15 residues. With V trimmed by 5 bases and J by 2 bases, 7 bases remained unmatched.